These T cell receptor beta chains were read from a single sample in a study of blood T cells in healthy people across ages. From the 5' RACE reads, TCRdb called clonotypes with MiXCR, one entry per CDR3 protein. The data contain about 590,000 distinct CDR3 sequences, about 30% of them seen just once; the ten biggest clones take up around a sixth. Sequenced material: blood. The receptors originated from a woman of 80 years or more in good health. Both conserved end residues are part of each CDR3. A D gene is named only where the DNA matches it firmly. Clone size is shown for a subset of rows, as once, few, many or a class of expanded clone.

j_call clone_size v_call d_call cdr3_aa cdr3_nt
TRBJ1-1 - TRBV10-3 TRBD1 CAIRAQGADTEAFF TGTGCCATCAGGGCACAGGGGGCGGATACTGAAGCTTTCTTT
TRBJ1-1 many TRBV5-1 - CASSFSTFTGAFF TGCGCCAGCAGCTTTAGCACCTTTACGGGAGCTTTCTTT
TRBJ2-3 - TRBV5-1 TRBD1 CASRTGGGSDTRYF TGCGCCAGCCGTACAGGGGGCGGATCAGATACGCGGTATTTT
TRBJ1-6 - TRBV24-1 - CATSDHQNSPLHF TGTGCCACCAGTGACCACCAAAATTCACCCCTCCACTTT
TRBJ2-4 - TRBV7-9 TRBD2 CASSLDFGQKAGVAKNIQYF TGTGCCAGCAGCTTAGATTTCGGACAGAAAGCGGGGGTAGCCAAAAACATTCAGTACTTC
TRBJ1-2 - TRBV19 - CATSLRQRGDYGYTF TGTGCCACCTCACTTCGACAGCGGGGGGACTATGGCTACACCTTC
TRBJ1-4 few TRBV30 - CAWSLGGSNEKLFF TGTGCCTGGAGTCTGGGAGGTTCTAATGAAAAACTGTTTTTT
TRBJ2-7 many TRBV6-5 - CASSYSMAGTPYEQYF TGTGCCAGCAGTTACTCGATGGCCGGGACACCCTACGAGCAGTACTTC
TRBJ2-1 - TRBV9 TRBD2 CASSVGSGGPPSYNGQFF TGTGCCAGCAGCGTGGGGAGCGGGGGCCCCCCCTCCTACAATGGGCAGTTCTTC
TRBJ2-1 - TRBV7-3 TRBD1 CASSPQGTTSYNEQFF TGTGCCAGCAGCCCACAGGGGACCACCTCCTACAATGAGCAGTTCTTC
TRBJ2-5 many TRBV3-1 - CASSQGYSQEETQYF TGTGCCAGCAGCCAAGGTTACAGTCAAGAAGAGACCCAGTACTTC
TRBJ1-6 many TRBV4-2 - CASSQDNVMGGSPLHF TGTGCCAGCAGCCAAGATAACGTCATGGGGGGTTCACCCCTCCACTTT
TRBJ1-5 many TRBV20-1 TRBD1 CSAKSGTVSNQPQHF TGCAGTGCTAAATCCGGGACAGTAAGCAATCAGCCCCAGCATTTT
TRBJ2-7 many TRBV10-2 - CASSKGGPYEQYF TGCGCCAGCAGCAAGGGGGGACCCTACGAGCAGTACTTC
TRBJ2-1 - TRBV5-1 TRBD1 CASSFGQGAHNEQFF TGCGCCAGCAGCTTCGGACAGGGGGCCCACAATGAGCAGTTCTTC
TRBJ1-5 many TRBV7-2 TRBD1 CASSRQGGNQPQHF TGTGCCAGCAGCCGACAGGGAGGAAATCAGCCCCAGCATTTT
TRBJ1-3 few TRBV4-1 - CASSQIQTGPGNTIYF TGCGCCAGCAGCCAAATCCAAACAGGGCCTGGAAACACCATATATTTT
TRBJ2-1 many TRBV10-3 TRBD2 CATSDWRGNYEQFF TGTGCCACCTCGGACTGGCGGGGGAATTATGAGCAGTTCTTC
TRBJ1-1 few TRBV10-3 TRBD1 CATFPGQDMNTEAFF TGTGCCACCTTTCCGGGACAGGATATGAACACTGAAGCTTTCTTT
TRBJ1-3 - TRBV7-8 TRBD1 CASSLAQRGPRNTIYF TGTGCCAGCAGCTTAGCTCAGAGGGGGCCTAGAAACACCATATATTTT
TRBJ2-7 few TRBV28 TRBD1 CASSFLGGLSYEQYF TGTGCCAGCAGTTTCTTAGGGGGCTTATCCTACGAGCAGTACTTC
TRBJ1-5 many TRBV5-1 - CASKPDGRPNQPQHF TGCGCCAGCAAACCCGACGGACGTCCTAATCAGCCCCAGCATTTT
TRBJ1-1 - TRBV12-5 TRBD1 CASGLVPPGQGMTEAFF TGTGCTAGTGGTTTGGTACCCCCGGGACAGGGAATGACTGAAGCTTTCTTT
TRBJ2-4 many TRBV30 TRBD2 CAWTPSGEAKNIQYF TGTGCCTGGACCCCGAGCGGGGAGGCCAAAAACATTCAGTACTTC
TRBJ2-1 many TRBV7-2 - CASSQGPWTQFF TGTGCCAGCAGCCAAGGGCCCTGGACTCAGTTCTTC
TRBJ1-1 many TRBV7-9 TRBD1 CASSLGQGREGEAFF TGTGCCAGCAGCTTAGGACAGGGGAGAGAGGGTGAAGCTTTCTTT
TRBJ2-2 - TRBV7-3 - CASSLSPGIGTGELFF TGTGCCAGCAGCTTAAGCCCAGGGATCGGCACCGGGGAGCTGTTTTTT
TRBJ1-6 few TRBV4-1 - CASSQDLTYNSPLHF TGCGCCAGCAGCCAAGATCTAACCTATAATTCACCCCTCCACTTT
TRBJ2-3 many TRBV9 TRBD2 CASSLGLAGGSDTQYF TGTGCCAGCAGCTTGGGACTAGCGGGGGGGTCAGATACGCAGTATTTT
TRBJ2-1 many TRBV28 - CASSETVASYNEQFF TGTGCCAGCAGTGAAACAGTAGCCTCCTACAATGAGCAGTTCTTC
TRBJ2-7 few TRBV10-1 - CASSPSEGSPYEQYF TGCGCCAGCAGCCCGTCAGAGGGAAGCCCCTACGAGCAGTACTTC
TRBJ1-6 - TRBV20-1 - CSASARSGDAITTANSPLHF TGCAGTGCTAGTGCCCGTTCCGGGGACGCTATAACCACTGCAAATTCACCCCTCCACTTT
TRBJ2-4 many TRBV6-6 TRBD1 CATTTGGEAKNIQYF TGTGCCACGACGACAGGGGGGGAGGCCAAAAACATTCAGTACTTC
TRBJ2-3 - TRBV12-3/TRBV12-4 TRBD1 CASSTRTGSADAQYF TGTGCCAGCAGTACGAGGACAGGGAGCGCAGATGCGCAGTATTTT
TRBJ2-1 - TRBV7-9 - CASSYRESPSNEQFF TGTGCCAGCAGCTACAGGGAGAGTCCGTCCAATGAGCAGTTCTTC
TRBJ2-1 - TRBV10-2 TRBD2 CASSAQLAVNEQFF TGCGCCAGCAGCGCCCAACTAGCGGTCAATGAGCAGTTCTTC
TRBJ1-2 - TRBV10-3 - CAISEGPANYGYTF TGTGCCATCAGTGAGGGGCCAGCTAACTATGGCTACACCTTC
TRBJ2-7 few TRBV18 TRBD1 CASSPRDRGRGLSSYNEQYF TGTGCCAGCTCACCTCGGGACAGGGGGCGCGGGTTAAGCTCCTACAATGAGCAGTACTTC
TRBJ2-7 many TRBV3-1 - CASASDINRDEQYF TGTGCCAGCGCTTCTGACATAAATCGCGACGAGCAGTACTTC
TRBJ2-7 - TRBV20-1 - CSTGDQVNRHEQYF TGCAGTACTGGAGATCAGGTTAACAGGCACGAGCAGTACTTC
TRBJ2-1 - TRBV10-3 TRBD1 CAISDIFPGTGGNEQFF TGTGCCATCAGTGACATCTTCCCCGGGACAGGGGGCAATGAGCAGTTCTTC
TRBJ1-5 - TRBV6-1 - CASRPGQGDQPQHF TGTGCCAGCAGGCCTGGGCAGGGCGATCAGCCCCAGCATTTT
TRBJ2-3 many TRBV10-3 TRBD2 CAISGPRERGGGDTQYF TGTGCCATCAGTGGGCCCCGTGAGCGGGGGGGCGGAGATACGCAGTATTTT
TRBJ2-7 few TRBV28 - CASSGPRGLSGNYEQYF TGTGCCAGCAGTGGGCCCAGAGGGTTGTCGGGGAACTACGAGCAGTACTTC
TRBJ2-4 few TRBV20-1 TRBD2 CSAWTSGGSAYNEQYF TGCAGTGCTTGGACTAGCGGGGGGTCCGCCTACAATGAGCAGTACTTC
TRBJ1-3 - TRBV30 TRBD1 CAWSSGTVGNTIYF TGTGCCTGGAGTTCCGGGACAGTCGGAAACACCATATATTTT
TRBJ1-6 many TRBV7-2 TRBD1 CASSSRTGNSPLHF TGTGCCAGCAGTTCGAGGACAGGGAATTCACCCCTCCACTTT
TRBJ2-2 - TRBV30 - CACRDPGELFF TGTGCCTGCAGGGACCCCGGGGAGCTGTTTTTT
TRBJ2-4 many TRBV5-6 TRBD1 CASSLVRGKNIQYF TGTGCCAGCAGCTTGGTCAGGGGGAAAAACATTCAGTACTTC
TRBJ1-1 - TRBV12-3/TRBV12-4 TRBD1 CASSPGTGQRNTEAFF TGTGCCAGCAGTCCAGGGACAGGGCAACGCAACACTGAAGCTTTCTTT
TRBJ2-7 - TRBV5-5 - CASSFRPGHYEQYF TGTGCCAGCAGCTTTCGCCCAGGGCACTACGAGCAGTACTTC
TRBJ2-1 many TRBV27 - CASSTRGGAHNEQFF TGTGCCAGCAGTACCCGTGGGGGGGCCCACAATGAGCAGTTCTTC
TRBJ2-7 - TRBV5-1 - CASSLILDSSYEQYF TGCGCCAGCAGCTTGATCCTCGATAGCTCCTACGAGCAGTACTTC
TRBJ1-6 many TRBV20-1 - CSARPGRINSPLHF TGCAGTGCTAGACCGGGACGGATTAATTCACCCCTCCACTTT
TRBJ2-1 many TRBV11-2 - CASSLIGQNEQFF TGTGCCAGCAGCTTAATAGGCCAAAATGAGCAGTTCTTC
TRBJ2-6 few TRBV14 TRBD1 CASSLWTGDGANVLTF TGTGCCAGCAGCCTATGGACAGGCGATGGGGCCAACGTCCTGACTTTC
TRBJ2-5 - TRBV7-2 - CASSYSRESETQYF TGTGCCAGCAGCTACAGTCGGGAGTCGGAGACCCAGTACTTC
TRBJ1-3 - TRBV6-5 - CASRIKSSSGNTIYF TGTGCCAGCAGGATCAAAAGCAGCTCTGGAAACACCATATATTTT
TRBJ2-3 once TRBV7-2 - CASSLRFASTLNTDTQYF TGTGCCAGCAGCTTACGGTTCGCCAGTACTCTAAACACAGATACGCAGTATTTT